This TCR beta chain was captured in a study of shared clonotypes between healthy human individuals. Study observations and caveats: Clonotype sharing among donors was expected to depend on sequencing depth.

In the naive CD8 group, cells lacked CD45RO and were positively selected for CCR7, so terminally differentiated effector memory CD45RA+ cells were left out. Sequenced by immunoSEQ multiplex PCR; TCRdb stores in-frame clones only, minus some. The sample includes roughly 2 million clones, about 94% of them seen just once. A note on this clone: Its target is not known.

Specimen: naive CD8+ T cells sorted from blood. This TCR came from a young man in good health.

The CDR3 protein is CASSNEGPYEQYF. In DNA form, the CDR3 reads TGCGCCAGCAGCAACGAGGGTCCCTACGAGCAGTACTTC. V and J are TRBV5-1 and TRBJ2-7, with a possible D match to TRBD2 (5 bases). The CDR3 consists of 13 residues. Germline values: CDR1 SGHRS, CDR2 YFSETQ. The V and J ends lost 4 bases and 2 bases respectively, with 10 bases between them. Combining the CDR3 with reference TRBV5-1 and TRBJ2-7 gives the whole variable domain KAGVTQTPRYLIKTRGQQVTLSCSPISGHRSVSWYQQTPGQGLQFLFEYFSETQRNKGNFPGRFSGRQFSNSRSEMNVSTLELGDSALYLCASSNEGPYEQYFGPGTRLTVT.